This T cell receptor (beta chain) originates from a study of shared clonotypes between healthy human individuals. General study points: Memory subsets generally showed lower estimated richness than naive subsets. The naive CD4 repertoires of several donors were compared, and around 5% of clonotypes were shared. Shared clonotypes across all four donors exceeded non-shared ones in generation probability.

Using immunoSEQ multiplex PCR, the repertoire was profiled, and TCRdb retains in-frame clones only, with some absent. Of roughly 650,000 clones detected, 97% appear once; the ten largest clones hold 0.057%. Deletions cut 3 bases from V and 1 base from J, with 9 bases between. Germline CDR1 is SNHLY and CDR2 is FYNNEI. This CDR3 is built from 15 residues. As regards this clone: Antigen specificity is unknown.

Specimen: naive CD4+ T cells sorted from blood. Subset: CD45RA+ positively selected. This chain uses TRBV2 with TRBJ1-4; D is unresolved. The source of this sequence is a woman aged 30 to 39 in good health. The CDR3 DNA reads TGTGCCAGCAGTGATGGGCGGAGAACTAATGAAAAACTGTTTTTT. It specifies CASSDGRRTNEKLFF.